Described below is a single TCR beta chain sequence and its context. Its antigen specificity is not known. Base qualities are missing; no much larger clone stands one base away. The library came from the immunoSEQ multiplex PCR assay. For the multiplex PCR, a mixture combining 60 forward primers for TCR Vbeta segments and 13 reverse primers for TCR Jbeta segments was used. The CDR3 region of rearranged TCR beta genes was amplified from genomic DNA by a multiplex PCR assay. Amplified TCR beta libraries were sequenced as 87-base-pair reads on the Illumina HiSeq System. In the authors' own workflow: A later analysis tallied some 79 million unique TCR beta chains across the 666 repertoires, and approximately 9.9 million of those chains were shared by two or more donors. Raw reads were error-corrected and collapsed into unique sequences with a nearest-neighbor algorithm that merged closely related sequences to remove PCR and sequencing errors. CDR3 sequences were aligned to IMGT reference sequences to assign V, D and J gene segments. Each retained sequence needed at least a six-nucleotide match to both a V gene segment and a J gene segment. A rearrangement was called productive if the CDR3 had no stop codons and remained in frame with V and J, and every other rearrangement was called non-productive. CDR3 was defined according to IMGT convention as the region running from the second conserved V-encoded cysteine to the conserved J-encoded phenylalanine. Sequences without an unambiguous match to a single V gene segment were excluded from the earlier analysis of several hundred of the donors. In an earlier analysis of some 590 of the donors, a V segment was called functional when productive rearrangements were above 56.7%, and segregating when the standard deviation between donors exceeded 5%. A statistical classification framework was built to diagnose cytomegalovirus status from the catalog of TCR beta chain sequences. V and J gene assignment, in a later analysis, came from comparing TCR nucleotide sequences with IMGT/GENE-DB human TR gene sequences. Using the TCRdist pipeline, a later analysis assigned CDR3 sequences along with most-parsimonious VDJ recombination scenarios. In a later analysis, each TCR beta chain was defined by its CDR3 amino acid sequence together with its V-gene family, and reads without a unique V-gene family were excluded. To address suspected cross-contamination and a sequencing artifact, a later analysis removed around 600 highly shared, low-generation-probability nucleotide sequences. In a later analysis, a clonal expansion index was calculated for each public chain from normalized within-repertoire ranks of inferred template counts. In a later analysis, generation probabilities were computed with a VDJ recombination model fitted to out-of-frame rearrangements, and the resulting probabilities were checked against IGoR. In a later analysis, hypergeometric tests were used to score TCR-TCR, TCR-HLA and TCR-CMV co-occurrence, with a repertoire-size bias correction applied to TCR pairs. False discovery rates were estimated in a later analysis by permuting HLA or CMV assignments 20 times. In a later analysis, co-occurring TCRs were grouped with DBSCAN, and TCRdist sequence similarity was added when clustering was performed within HLA-allele-positive subsets. Repertoires with fewer than 30,000 or more than 120,000 public chains were left out of co-occurrence clustering, as were about 5 repertoires with anomalous nucleotide sharing. Drawn from immuneACCESS, this table holds only the in-frame rearrangements with V and J called that TCRdb kept. Clones are partly lost; checked studies trace under half to an unresolved V gene and leave the rest unexplained. That table supplies the V and J calls and clone size; D and trimming were determined from the DNA. Present in this sample are 210,000 or so clones, over 65% of which were seen just once. Of the sample, roughly 2.5% is held by the ten largest clones.

In total, more than 500 healthy bone marrow donors made up the cohort. All cohort members were sampled while nominally healthy, although unrecorded immune exposures were likely present. The donor was CMV seropositive and belonged to the group of about 290 seropositive cohort members. A peripheral blood sample was provided by each donor, and peripheral blood mononuclear cells were used for TCR beta sequencing. The Qiagen DNeasy Blood Extraction Kit was used to extract genomic DNA from the blood cell samples. The data were taken from a study of cytomegalovirus exposure and HLA in healthy donors (dated by TCRdb to about 2017). In the study overall: An earlier analysis of some 600 of the donors reported over 250 Gb of sequence data and around 100 million unique TCR beta sequences obtained from approximately 180 million T cells. An early release that covered about 600 HLA-typed donors contained approximately 300 gigabases of sequencing data and tens of millions of unique TCR sequences. Of the 300 to 450 genotyped donors, less than 90% were placed in the genetic ancestry cluster associated with self-reported Caucasian donors. The study was designed to test whether signatures of past pathogen exposure could be identified by cataloging public T cell receptors. Using immunosequencing, the study profiled T cell repertoires from about 650 subjects and related those repertoires to cytomegalovirus serostatus. Besides the first cohort of around 700 subjects, a separate validation cohort made up of some 110 different subjects was used. To predict cytomegalovirus infection status, the study combined high-throughput TCR immunosequencing, statistical association of individual TCRs with disease status, and machine learning. To study patterns of TCR occurrence, a later analysis re-analyzed previously published TCR beta repertoires from several hundred donors and added high-resolution HLA genotyping. Rather than using new phenotypic data, the later analysis identified candidate immune exposures from TCR beta sequences and from how often those sequences occurred across donors. An earlier analysis of 587 of the donors used high-throughput TCR beta sequencing to judge whether each TCR beta V gene segment behaved as functional or pseudogenic. Alongside the repertoire data, information on donor age, sex, ethnicity and CMV serostatus was compiled. A later genetic analysis took genome-wide SNP genotypes for about 55% of the roughly 700 donors and used that subset as a discovery cohort. Every repertoire in the discovery cohort had been generated on one and the same sequencing platform. Both class I and class II loci were covered by HLA typing, at four-digit resolution. The number of donors typed differed by locus, with about 629-630 for A, B, C, DRB1 and DQB1, approximately 500 for DQA1, 606 for DPA1, and 450 to 480 for DPB1. Several DR-DQ haplotypes were treated as single units for association and clustering because of strong linkage in the cohort. Among 300 to 450 genotyped donors of the cohort, an average of approximately 240,000 unique TCR beta nucleotide sequences were sequenced per donor, roughly 18% of them non-productive.

Spanning cysteine to phenylalanine, the CDR3 consists of 14 amino acids. Just CDR3 DNA is preserved here, 42 bases in frame from base 1. V is reduced by 5 bases and J by 3 bases, leaving a spacing of 14 bases between them. From a lookup of the germline V gene, CDR1 and CDR2 are MDHEN and SYDVKM. The paper as a whole reports these results and caveats: This cohort had only TCR beta chains sequenced, and the lack of alpha or paired-chain data limited which features could be detected. A later analysis found that most CMV-associated TCR beta chains appeared HLA-restricted, with HLA associations seemingly driven largely by CMV exposure. Because some donors lacked HLA typing at each locus, the association tests relied only on the typed subset. A further reported finding was that TCR beta sequences accurately predicted the HLA-A and HLA-B alleles for most subjects in the first cohort. In vitro tests confirmed that three of the cytomegalovirus-associated TCR beta chains recognize cytomegalovirus antigens. The study gave a list of under 200 TCR beta chains associated with cytomegalovirus. Because counts were too low, about 15 rarely observed V segments, including chromosome 9 orphons, were left out of the earlier analysis of approximately 580 of the donors. A later genetic analysis reported fewer N-insertions in productive TCRs among donors in an Asian-associated ancestry cluster than the roughly 620-donor mean. Linkage disequilibrium might explain the correlated functional status among segregating V segments, but an unknown experimental factor could not be ruled out. A cluster of highly shared sequence variants was judged likely to be a technical artifact of the sequencing pipeline. While some public TCRs were present in many individuals, most TCR sequences turned up only very rarely across donors. Strong co-occurrence of HLA alleles, especially DR and DQ, made assigning TCR associations to individual alleles difficult. V-gene and J-gene trimming of TCR beta chains was associated with a missense DCLRE1C variant in a later genetic analysis, and the association was replicated in an independent cohort. For the cohort, immune exposure information was limited to CMV serostatus. In both the original and validation cohorts, the classifier was reported to diagnose cytomegalovirus status with high specificity and sensitivity. In a later analysis, several top co-occurrence clusters were reported to appear linked to parvovirus B19, influenza, CMV and Epstein-Barr virus. An earlier analysis of approximately 570 of the donors showed that most TCR beta V segments appeared in productive rearrangements either about 87% or about 30% of the time, which broadly matched IMGT annotations. In a later analysis, TCR association rates were found to vary across HLA loci, with the most associated TCRs seen for DRB1 alleles and the fewest for HLA-C alleles. According to the authors, the approach could potentially be generalized to other disease states and immunological phenotypes. A later analysis associated 16,951 TCR beta sequences with specific HLA alleles at a false discovery rate of 0.05. Roughly uniform sequencing depth across donors was assumed in presence/absence analyses, although this assumption may not hold. Because the 87-base-pair reads could not distinguish some IMGT-functional V segments, including TRBV6-2 and TRBV6-3, those segments were excluded. In a later analysis, HLA-associated TCR beta chains showed more clonal expansion and lower generation probabilities than non-associated chains that were equally common.

The sequencing input was PBMCs. The sequence was collected from a woman between 55 and 75 years old in good health and CMV-seropositive. The rearranged chain carries TRBV28 and TRBJ2-7, with a weak D call of TRBD1 (5 bases match). The DNA sequence is as follows: TGTGCCAGCAGTCGCACAGGCAGGAGCTACGAGCAGTACTTC. It translates to CASSRTGRSYEQYF.